The next 22 T cell receptor beta chains were all read from a single sample in a study of blood T cells in healthy people across ages. Together with a sample-barcoded 5' primer, a J-beta primer mix was included in a second PCR lasting about 6 to 12 cycles. Using its own MiXCR run on the 5' RACE reads, TCRdb lists one record per CDR3 protein. This sample has some 880,000 distinct CDR3 sequences, with under 40% found just once. Input material: blood. Receptors were obtained from a man in his late teens or twenties in good health.

This clonotype appeared a single time. V is TRBV7-2 and J is TRBJ2-2; 10 positions agree with TRBD2. The germline V gene encodes CDR1 SGHTA and CDR2 FQGNSA. The CDR3 is 17 residues long. V trimming: 3 bases; J trimming: 6 bases; junction bases outside the gene matches: 10. The CDR3 DNA reads as TGTGCCAGCAGCTTGGTAGCGGGGGGCCTCACCGCCGGGGAGCTGTTTTTT. Protein product: CASSLVAGGLTAGELFF.

V gene TRBV7-8 combines with J gene TRBJ2-7; 10 bases are shared with TRBD1. CDR1 is SGHVS, CDR2 FQNEAQ, per germline. The CDR3 is 23 amino acids. Germline trimming cut 5 bases from V and 7 bases from J; bases unmatched to any gene: 35. The CDR3 is CASSPTWKYTPGQGKNSYNEQYF. In DNA form, the CDR3 reads TGTGCCAGCAGCCCTACTTGGAAATACACCCCGGGACAGGGGAAGAACTCCTACAATGAGCAGTACTTC.

This clonotype has just a few counts. This chain's CDR3 is CSARWGDTQYF. CDR3 nucleotides: TGCAGTGCTAGATGGGGGGATACGCAGTATTTT. This chain links TRBV20-1 with TRBJ2-3, with D perhaps assigned TRBD1 or TRBD2 (5 bases each). V dropped 2 bases and J dropped 6 bases, with 6 bases sitting between them. The CDR3 has 11 residues. Germline V CDR1 and CDR2: DFQATT, SNEGSKA (reference sequence).

Notes on this clonotype: The junction does not match germline at one end; this may be a read error. The chain carries TRBV7-2 and TRBJ2-3; TRBD1 matches 10 bases. CDR1 is SGHTA, CDR2 FQGNSA, per germline. This CDR3 is built from 19 residues. CDR3 coding DNA: TGTGTCAGCAGCTTACCTTATCTGCCGGGACAGGGGAGCACAGATACGCAGTATTTT. This gives the protein CVSSLPYLPGQGSTDTQYF.

The chain has TRBV6-7 and TRBJ2-1; D is undetermined. TRBV6-7 has ORF status, its function being uncertain. The CDR3 spans 14 residues. Trimming removed 2 bases at V and 5 bases at J, with 10 bases between. The CDR3 region has the DNA TGTGCCAGCAGTTACCTTCGGTCGGACAATGAGCAGTTCTTC. Protein sequence: CASSYLRSDNEQFF.

The J gene is TRBJ1-2, the V gene TRBV12-3 or TRBV12-4, with D possibly being TRBD1 (5 bases). V dropped 5 bases and J dropped 6 bases, with 13 bases sitting between them. CDR3 length: 13 residues. The CDR3 DNA reads as TGTGCCAGCAGTCTTGGGGGGGTGGATGGCTACACCTTC. As protein: CASSLGGVDGYTF.

The rearrangement uses TRBV7-2 and TRBJ1-5; D gene uncertain. Trimming took off 3 bases at V and 2 bases at J, with 8 bases between the two ends. This CDR3 has 14 residues. Germline values: CDR1 SGHTA, CDR2 FQGNSA. CDR3 sequence reads: CASSLGWGNQPQHF. The CDR3 DNA is TGTGCCAGCAGCTTGGGGTGGGGCAATCAGCCCCAGCATTTT.

This clonotype was picked up a small number of times. The chain recombines TRBV12-3 or TRBV12-4 with TRBJ2-5; TRBD2 aligns across 7 bases. This CDR3 comprises 14 residues. The junction had 4 bases not matched to a gene; V was cut back by 3 bases and J by 3 bases. Here the CDR3 DNA reads TGTGCCAGCAGTTTTTGGGCGGGGGAAGAGACCCAGTACTTC. Amino acid sequence: CASSFWAGEETQYF.

The chain has TRBV2 and TRBJ2-7; 7 bases align to TRBD1. Trimming cost V 3 bases and J 2 bases; bases outside gene matches: 1. The germline gives CDR1 SNHLY, CDR2 FYNNEI. The CDR3 runs 13 residues. The CDR3 DNA is TGTGCCAGCAGTGACAGGGGGACCTACGAGCAGTACTTC. This encodes CASSDRGTYEQYF.

This clonotype was picked up many times. The V call is TRBV2, the J call TRBJ1-1, with a tentative D call TRBD1 (5 bases). V lost 8 bases and J 4 bases, leaving 14 bases between the germline ends. Germline V gene data show CDR1 as SNHLY and CDR2 as FYNNEI. The CDR3 has 13 amino acids. The CDR3: CASGEQGITEAFF. Here the CDR3 DNA reads TGTGCCAGCGGGGAGCAGGGTATCACTGAAGCTTTCTTT.

The sample holds many counts of this clonotype. The rearrangement links TRBV20-1 to TRBJ2-5; 11 bases map to TRBD2. CDR1 is DFQATT, CDR2 SNEGSKA, per germline (reference sequence). CDR3 size: 15 residues. V gave up 6 bases and J gave up 0 bases; unmatched junction bases: 6. DNA for the CDR3: TGCAGTGCCCCTCCTAGCGGGGGGTACCAAGAGACCCAGTACTTC. Translation: CSAPPSGGYQETQYF.

The chain links TRBV19 to TRBJ1-3; tentatively, D is TRBD1 (5 bases). The CDR3 sequence is 16 residues long. Trimming removed 5 bases from V and 0 bases from J, with 14 bases in between. Germline values: CDR1 LNHDA, CDR2 SQIVND (reference sequence). The DNA for the CDR3 is TGTGCCAGTAGTCCCACCGGGACCCGCTCTGGAAACACCATATATTTT. Protein: CASSPTGTRSGNTIYF.

This clonotype was recorded many times. The V and J genes are TRBV4-2 and TRBJ2-7; tentatively, D is TRBD2 (6 bases). Trimming left V 0 bases short and J 2 bases short, with 11 bases between. Germline CDR1 reads LGHNA; CDR2 reads YNFKEQ. The CDR3 length is 15 residues. The CDR3 loop is CASSQDRGGTYEQYF. CDR3 sequence (DNA): TGTGCCAGCAGCCAAGACCGGGGAGGAACCTACGAGCAGTACTTC.

This clonotype was seen many times. The rearrangement uses TRBV9 and TRBJ2-3; tentative D call: TRBD2 (6 bases). Germline-derived CDR1 and CDR2 are SGDLS and YYNGEE. The CDR3 length is 16 residues. V lost 4 bases and J lost 4, with 19 bases in between. DNA for the CDR3: TGTGCCAGCAGCACCCTCGGGGCGGGGTTCTCAGATACGCAGTATTTT. Its translation is CASSTLGAGFSDTQYF.

This clonotype has just a few counts. The chain carries TRBV10-3 and TRBJ2-1; 11 bases match TRBD2. The CDR3 consists of 16 residues. Trimming at V came to 5 bases and at J to 3 bases, leaving 6 bases not matched to a gene. The germline V gene encodes CDR1 ENHRY and CDR2 SYGVKD. The CDR3 nucleotides are TGTGCCATCAGTCGGGGGACTAGCGGATACTACAATGAGCAGTTCTTC. It translates to CAISRGTSGYYNEQFF.

This sequence joins TRBV20-1 and TRBJ2-3; D tentatively reads TRBD1 or TRBD2 (6 bases each). Trimming pared 1 base from V and 2 bases from J, leaving 10 bases between. Germline CDR1 and CDR2: DFQATT and SNEGSKA (reference sequence). The CDR3 loop spans 14 amino acids. CDR3 DNA sequence: TGCAGTGCTAGAGCGGGGGCGATCACAGATACGCAGTATTTT. Translating it yields CSARAGAITDTQYF.

The V gene is TRBV20-1, the J gene TRBJ2-1; D not resolved. The last part of the DNA fits TRBJ2-7 better; the J call may be wrong. The germline gives CDR1 DFQATT, CDR2 SNEGSKA (reference sequence). The CDR3 has 13 residues. The CDR3 nucleotides are TGCAGTGCTAGAGGGGCGCAGCCTAACGAGCAGTACTTC. Protein sequence: CSARGAQPNEQYF.

This clonotype was counted between two and nine times. The J gene is TRBJ1-1, the V gene TRBV7-3; D gene uncertain. V was clipped by 1 base and J by 3 bases, with 9 bases between them. Germline V gene data show CDR1 as SGHTA and CDR2 as FQGTGA. CDR3 length: 14 residues. The DNA for the CDR3 is TGTGCCAGCAGCTTAAACGCCGGAGACACTGAAGCTTTCTTT. Amino acid sequence: CASSLNAGDTEAFF.

The chain combines TRBV20-1 with TRBJ2-6, with D perhaps TRBD1 (6 bases). The CDR3 consists of 15 residues. Germline values: CDR1 DFQATT, CDR2 SNEGSKA (reference sequence). Trimming stripped 6 bases from V and 1 base from J, with 13 bases between. The CDR3 loop reads CSAKVGASGANVLTF. The CDR3 DNA sequence: TGCAGTGCCAAAGTGGGGGCTTCTGGGGCCAACGTCCTGACTTTC.

This clonotype came up many times. The chain has TRBV5-1 and TRBJ2-1; D may be TRBD2 (6 bases). Trimming stripped 2 bases from V and 9 bases from J, with 12 bases between. Germline V gene lookup returns CDR1 SGHRS and CDR2 YFSETQ. The CDR3 is 13 amino acids. The CDR3 sequence is CASSFGEATEQFF. The CDR3 DNA reads TGCGCCAGCAGCTTTGGGGAGGCGACTGAGCAGTTCTTC.

This sequence joins TRBV12-3 or TRBV12-4 and TRBJ2-7; 12 bases line up with TRBD2. This CDR3 contains 15 residues. Unmatched junction bases numbered 10, after V lost 6 bases and J lost 7 bases. CDR3 in amino acids: CASSRLAGGINEQYF. In DNA form, the CDR3 reads TGTGCCAGCAGCCGGCTAGCGGGAGGGATCAATGAGCAGTACTTC.

The rearrangement links TRBV6-5 to TRBJ2-5; 9 bases line up with TRBD2. Germline loops: CDR1 MNHEY, CDR2 SVGAGI. The CDR3 has 17 residues. With V trimmed by 2 bases and J by 11 bases, 18 bases remained unmatched. The CDR3 spells CASSYPGLAGSYNEQYF. For the CDR3, the DNA is TGTGCCAGCAGTTACCCGGGGCTAGCGGGGTCATACAATGAGCAGTACTTC.